This T cell receptor beta chain appears in the sequencing data of a study of patients and donors after allogeneic stem cell transplantation. TCRdb analysed the RT-PCR reads with MiXCR anew, one entry per CDR3 protein. Of approximately 7,600 distinct CDR3 sequences in the sample, around a tenth were seen once. Trimming removed 6 bases from V and 7 bases from J, with 7 bases in between. This CDR3 spans 12 amino acids. This clonotype has more than one count but fewer than ten. The receptor was derived from a human donor who was either an allogeneic HSCT recipient or a stem cell or donor lymphocyte infusion donor (not recorded which). It is not recorded whose cells these are; they may come from a transplant donor. V and J are TRBV12-3 or TRBV12-4 and TRBJ1-6; D is undetermined. The sample taken for sequencing was blood, either unsorted or a sorted T cell fraction (not recorded which). The DNA of the CDR3 is TGTGCCAGCAGCTTGGGAAATTCACCCCTCCACTTT. Amino acid sequence: CASSLGNSPLHF.